The entry below describes one T cell receptor beta chain. Its specificity is not known. Unique molecular identifiers were built into the TCRbeta library. TCRdb fed the PCR reads into MiXCR, producing one record per CDR3 protein. This table has some 81,000 distinct CDR3 sequences, around 14% appearing once. These data originate in a study of T-cell reconstitution after alpha-beta-depleted transplantation in children. General study findings and limits: At one year after transplant, newly produced T cells mostly accounted for T-cell counts and diversity. High day-60 TCRbeta diversity in some patients came from surviving recipient T cells and thymic progenitors. At around two months after transplant, the alpha-beta T cells were reportedly derived from several hundred expanded clones that came from non-depleted graft cells.

The ends were cut back, 4 bases at V and 1 base at J, with 15 bases in the middle. This CDR3 is built from 16 residues. CDR1 SGDLS and CDR2 YYNGEE come from the germline V gene. The receptor's source is a male patient aged 2 to 9 who had a stem cell transplant for acute lymphoblastic leukemia, so the T cells may come from the graft donor. The sample here was PBMCs, mostly from graft donor cells, taken 180 days after TCRalphabeta/CD19-depleted stem cell transplant. V usage is TRBV9 and J usage is TRBJ2-4; D is unclear. CDR3 sequence reads: CASSPPPSLAKNIQYF. The CDR3 DNA sequence: TGTGCCAGCAGCCCACCCCCATCCTTGGCCAAAAACATTCAGTACTTC.